Each of the 27 T cell receptor beta chains below was sequenced from the same sample in a study of Graves' ophthalmopathy and Graves' hyperthyroidism. The authors amplified TCR beta CDR3 regions, and they did so from RNA transcripts for repertoire sequencing. RT-PCR with HTBI primers came first, then second-round multiplex PCR. TCRdb re-derived calls from the multiplex PCR reads in MiXCR, one entry per CDR3 protein. The repertoire holds 350,000 to 400,000 distinct CDR3 sequences, with about 16% as singletons. The sample taken for sequencing was peripheral blood. Every receptor here comes from a woman under 30 with stable Graves' hyperthyroidism.

The DNA for the CDR3 is TGTGCCAGCAGCCAAGGGACCTTCGGCGAGCAGTACTTC. Residues: CASSQGTFGEQYF. The chain couples TRBV5-5 to TRBJ2-7; D could derive from TRBD1 or TRBD2 (5 bases each). Trimming shortened V by 4 bases and J by 6 bases, and 14 bases separated the two germline ends. CDR3 length equals 13 residues. Germline CDR1 is SGHKS and CDR2 is YYEKEE (reference sequence).

This clonotype was picked up many times. This chain joins TRBV12-5 and TRBJ1-1; D gene ambiguous. The ends were cut back, 0 bases at V and 0 bases at J, with 11 bases in the middle. The CDR3 has 16 residues. Germline CDR1 reads LGHNT; CDR2 reads FRNRAP. This CDR3 reads CASGLVAGRMNTEAFF. The CDR3 DNA follows: TGTGCTAGTGGTTTGGTAGCCGGTAGAATGAACACTGAAGCTTTCTTT. The full variable domain, rest sourced from reference TRBV12-5 and TRBJ1-1, is DARVTQTPRHKVTEMGQEVTMRCQPILGHNTVFWYRQTMMQGLELLAYFRNRAPLDDSGMPKDRFSAEMPDATLATLKIQPSEPRDSAVYFCASGLVAGRMNTEAFFGQGTRLTVV.

This clonotype has ten or more counts. The rearrangement uses TRBV7-3 and TRBJ2-7, with TRBD1 matching over 7 bases. CDR3 length: 15 residues. V trimming: 1 base; J trimming: 0 bases; junction bases outside the gene matches: 3. Germline V lookup: CDR1 SGHTA, CDR2 FQGTGA. The CDR3 loop reads CASSLRGGLSYEQYF. CDR3 DNA sequence: TGTGCCAGCAGCTTAAGAGGGGGCCTCTCCTACGAGCAGTACTTC.

The chain is built from TRBV6-1 and TRBJ1-2, with TRBD1 matching over 7 bases. The CDR3 is 13 residues long. Trimming removed 6 bases from V and 6 bases from J; junction bases left unmatched: 7. The V gene's germline CDR1 is MNHNS and CDR2 SASEGT. The CDR3 region has the DNA TGTGCCAGCAGGGGAGACAGGGCGGATGGCTACACCTTC. Its translation: CASRGDRADGYTF.

The rearrangement links TRBV12-5 to TRBJ2-5; 7 nucleotides agree with TRBD1. The CDR3 extends over 16 amino acids. Germline assignment: CDR1 LGHNT and CDR2 FRNRAP. Losses at the gene ends were 2 bases for V and 3 bases for J; bases not matched to a gene: 9. CDR3 in amino acids: CASGLITGETKETQYF. CDR3 bases: TGTGCTAGTGGTTTGATCACAGGGGAAACAAAAGAGACCCAGTACTTC. The full variable domain, rest sourced from reference TRBV12-5 and TRBJ2-5, is DARVTQTPRHKVTEMGQEVTMRCQPILGHNTVFWYRQTMMQGLELLAYFRNRAPLDDSGMPKDRFSAEMPDATLATLKIQPSEPRDSAVYFCASGLITGETKETQYFGPGTRLLVL.

This clonotype was seen at least ten times. V usage is TRBV12-3 or TRBV12-4 and J usage is TRBJ1-2, with D perhaps matching TRBD1 (5 bases). Trimming left V 2 bases short and J 2 bases short, with 9 bases between. The length of the CDR3 is 14 residues. The CDR3 coding sequence is TGTGCCAGCAGTTTATGGGGGACGAACTATGGCTACACCTTC. Its protein product is CASSLWGTNYGYTF.

This clonotype was counted many times. This chain uses TRBV20-1 with TRBJ2-7, with TRBD2 matching over 11 bases. J gave up 0 bases and V 0 bases, and 7 bases lay outside the gene matches. CDR1 and CDR2 (germline): DFQATT, SNEGSKA (reference sequence). This CDR3 spans 17 amino acids. CDR3 protein: CSARDPLAGGPSYEQYF. The DNA of the CDR3 is TGCAGTGCTAGAGATCCGCTAGCGGGGGGCCCCTCCTACGAGCAGTACTTC.

This clonotype was observed a few times. Since a much larger clone is just one base distant, this may be a read error. This chain links TRBV7-2 with TRBJ2-7, with D possibly TRBD2 on 5 matching bases. The CDR3 is made up of 13 amino acids. Germline loops: CDR1 SGHTA, CDR2 FQGNSA. The CDR3 DNA sequence: TGTGCCAGCAGCTTAGGAATCGACTACGAGCAGTGCTTC. Amino acids: CASSLGIDYEQCF.

This clonotype was detected many times. The rearrangement uses TRBV6-1 and TRBJ1-1; TRBD1 matches 8 bases. The ends lost 4 bases at V and 1 base at J; junction bases unmatched: 5. Germline assignment: CDR1 MNHNS and CDR2 SASEGT. This CDR3 is 15 amino acids long. CDR3 region: CASSGDRGRNTEAFF. The CDR3 coding sequence is TGTGCCAGCAGTGGTGACAGGGGACGGAACACTGAAGCTTTCTTT.

This clonotype was recorded many times. The chain links TRBV6-1 to TRBJ1-5; 10 bases match TRBD1. Trimming at V came to 7 bases and at J to 3 bases, leaving 6 bases not matched to a gene. This CDR3 spans 15 amino acids. The germline V gene has CDR1 MNHNS and CDR2 SASEGT. CDR3: CASTLDRGPNQPQHF. In nucleotides, the CDR3 is TGTGCCAGCACCCTAGACAGGGGGCCCAATCAGCCCCAGCATTTT.

This clonotype was seen ten or more times. V is TRBV19 and J is TRBJ1-5, with D unclear. Looked up from germline, CDR1 is LNHDA and CDR2 is SQIVND (reference sequence). V was pared by 3 bases and J by 6 bases, with 12 bases between. CDR3 size: 14 residues. This chain's CDR3 is CASSIIGNGQPQHF. CDR3 coding DNA: TGTGCCAGTAGTATTATAGGGAATGGTCAGCCCCAGCATTTT.

This clonotype came up many times. The chain employs TRBV11-3 and TRBJ2-3, with 8 nucleotides matching TRBD2. Per germline, CDR1 SGHNT and CDR2 YENEEA. Trimming cost V 5 bases and J 5 bases; bases outside gene matches: 6. The CDR3 totals 14 residues. The CDR3 DNA is TGTGCCAGCAGCATCGAACTAGCGGTAGATACGCAGTATTTT. As protein: CASSIELAVDTQYF.

This clonotype showed up many times. This chain uses TRBV6-5 with TRBJ2-5, with D possibly being TRBD1 (6 bases). Trimming took 0 bases from V and 4 from J, leaving 12 bases between them. This CDR3 contains 15 residues. Germline V gene data show CDR1 as MNHEY and CDR2 as SVGAGI. This chain's CDR3 is CASSYSNGGSETQYF. The CDR3 nucleotides are TGTGCCAGCAGTTACTCGAATGGGGGCTCAGAGACCCAGTACTTC.

This clonotype appeared many times. This sequence joins TRBV11-2 and TRBJ2-5; 7 bases fit TRBD2. J lost 2 bases, V lost 1 base, and 1 base had no gene match. Germline V lookup: CDR1 SGHAT, CDR2 FQNNGV. CDR3 length equals 14 residues. DNA of the CDR3: TGTGCCAGCAGCTTAGCGGGGGGTCAAGAGACCCAGTACTTC. Translated, it gives CASSLAGGQETQYF.

This clonotype was observed many times. The rearrangement links TRBV5-4 to TRBJ2-7; D not resolved. The CDR3 runs to 15 residues. V was trimmed by 0 bases and J by 0 bases, leaving 10 bases between them. In germline, CDR1 is SGHNT, CDR2 YYREEE (reference sequence). CDR3 sequence reads: CASSLGRVSSYEQYF. The DNA for the CDR3 is TGTGCCAGCAGCTTGGGTCGGGTGTCCTCCTACGAGCAGTACTTC.

This clonotype was counted many times. The V gene is TRBV27, the J gene TRBJ2-5; 9 nucleotides agree with TRBD2. Germline V gives CDR1 MNHEY, CDR2 SMNVEV (reference sequence). The CDR3 is 14 amino acids. After removal of 5 bases from V and 7 bases from J, the junction contained 8 bases not matched to a gene. The CDR3 loop is CASSPPGTSLTQYF. CDR3 DNA sequence: TGTGCCAGCAGTCCCCCCGGGACTAGCTTGACCCAGTACTTC.

This clonotype was counted ten times or more. The CDR3 region has the DNA TGTGCCAGTAGTATCGCGGCAAGTGAAGCTTTCTTT. Its protein is CASSIAASEAFF. V gene TRBV19 combines with J gene TRBJ1-1; D unclear. Looked up from germline, CDR1 is LNHDA and CDR2 is SQIVND (reference sequence). Trimming stripped 3 bases from V and 7 bases from J, with 9 bases between. This CDR3 spans 12 amino acids. The full variable domain, rest sourced from reference TRBV19 and TRBJ1-1, is DGGITQSPKYLFRKEGQNVTLSCEQNLNHDAMYWYRQDPGQGLRLIYYSQIVNDFQKGDIAEGYSVSREKKESFPLTVTSAQKNPTAFYLCASSIAASEAFFGQGTRLTVV.

As to this clonotype: A single base separates this from a much larger clone, so it may be a read error. The gene calls are TRBV24-1 and TRBJ2-5, with TRBD1 matching 7 bases. V lost 2 bases and J lost 0; bases outside the gene matches: 11. CDR3 length: 18 residues. CDR1 and CDR2 (germline): KGHDR, SFDVKD. The CDR3 sequence: CATSDSNRQGEYQETQYF. The CDR3, as DNA: TGTGCCACCAGTGATTCCAACCGACAGGGAGAGTACCAAGAGACCCAGTACTTC.

This clonotype was seen more than once but under ten times. CDR3 loop: CASSLAGVKTQYF. The CDR3 nucleotides are TGTGCCAGCAGCCTAGCGGGGGTGAAGACCCAGTACTTC. The chain links TRBV6-2 or TRBV6-3 to TRBJ2-5; 10 positions agree with TRBD2. Per the germline V gene, CDR1 is MNHEY and CDR2 is SVGEGT. V shed 6 bases and J 6 bases; nucleotides not matched to a gene: 4. The CDR3 extends over 13 amino acids.

This clonotype was seen many times. The rearrangement joins TRBV18 to TRBJ2-6; D is unresolved. V gave up 3 bases and J gave up 4 bases, with 13 bases separating them. CDR1 is KGHSH, CDR2 LQKENI, per germline. The CDR3 has 16 residues. Here the CDR3 reads CASSPSISYGANVLTF. DNA of the CDR3: TGTGCCAGCTCACCGTCAATTAGCTACGGGGCCAACGTCCTGACTTTC.

This clonotype was counted at least ten times. The chain couples TRBV12-3 or TRBV12-4 to TRBJ2-7; a possible D gene is TRBD1 (6 bases). The CDR3 totals 15 residues. V lost 1 base, J lost 1 base, and 11 bases lay in between. CDR3 sequence: CASSLEGHVSYEQYF. The CDR3 DNA is TGTGCCAGCAGTTTAGAGGGACACGTATCCTACGAGCAGTACTTC.

This clonotype occurred many times. The chain combines TRBV29-1 with TRBJ1-1; D not resolved. There are 17 residues in the CDR3. The ends were cut back, 3 bases at V and 7 bases at J, with 27 bases in the middle. Germline V gene lookup returns CDR1 SQVTM and CDR2 ANQGSEA. The CDR3 DNA reads TGCAGCGTTGAGGAGGGCCTAGATAGGAACGGTCGTAGTGAAGCTTTCTTT. Encoded protein: CSVEEGLDRNGRSEAFF.

This clonotype was observed many times. The rearrangement links TRBV12-3 or TRBV12-4 to TRBJ1-1; perhaps TRBD1 as D (6 bases). V lost 7 bases, J lost 4 bases, and 13 bases lay in between. CDR3 length: 13 amino acids. The CDR3: CASIVEGGTEAFF. The CDR3 nucleotides read TGTGCCAGCATCGTAGAAGGGGGCACTGAAGCTTTCTTT.

In its sample, this clonotype was seen many times. The rearrangement links TRBV19 to TRBJ1-2, with 8 bases aligning to TRBD1. This CDR3 has 18 residues. The ends lost 3 bases at V and 2 bases at J; junction bases unmatched: 14. The germline gives CDR1 LNHDA, CDR2 SQIVND (reference sequence). The CDR3 DNA sequence: TGTGCCAGTAGTATGTGGGCAGGGGGCCGCGGCGTAAACTATGGCTACACCTTC. Translated: CASSMWAGGRGVNYGYTF.

This clonotype was seen many times. The genes are TRBV27 and TRBJ2-7, with 8 bases identical to TRBD1. Trimming took 6 bases from V and 8 from J; bases not matched to a gene: 6. The germline V gene has CDR1 MNHEY and CDR2 SMNVEV (reference sequence). CDR3 length: 12 amino acids. The CDR3 DNA reads as TGTGCCAGCAGAACTCAGGGGGCAAAGCAGTACTTC. This encodes CASRTQGAKQYF.

This clonotype has ten or more counts. The J gene is TRBJ2-7, the V gene TRBV20-1; D is undetermined. Trimming took 5 bases from V and 2 from J, leaving 13 bases between them. Germline CDR1 DFQATT, CDR2 SNEGSKA (reference sequence). The CDR3 consists of 13 residues. The CDR3 spells CSAGSMDAYEQYF. The CDR3 nucleotides are TGCAGTGCTGGTTCCATGGATGCCTACGAGCAGTACTTC.

This clonotype has just a few counts. This sequence joins TRBV4-1 and TRBJ2-3; 13 bases are shared with TRBD2. Germline CDR1 reads MGHRA; CDR2 reads YSYEKL. This CDR3 comprises 18 residues. V was clipped by 3 bases and J by 4 bases; unmatched bases: 10. Here the CDR3 reads CASSHDNGLAGVADTQYF. CDR3 bases: TGCGCCAGCAGCCATGACAACGGACTAGCGGGGGTGGCAGATACGCAGTATTTT.